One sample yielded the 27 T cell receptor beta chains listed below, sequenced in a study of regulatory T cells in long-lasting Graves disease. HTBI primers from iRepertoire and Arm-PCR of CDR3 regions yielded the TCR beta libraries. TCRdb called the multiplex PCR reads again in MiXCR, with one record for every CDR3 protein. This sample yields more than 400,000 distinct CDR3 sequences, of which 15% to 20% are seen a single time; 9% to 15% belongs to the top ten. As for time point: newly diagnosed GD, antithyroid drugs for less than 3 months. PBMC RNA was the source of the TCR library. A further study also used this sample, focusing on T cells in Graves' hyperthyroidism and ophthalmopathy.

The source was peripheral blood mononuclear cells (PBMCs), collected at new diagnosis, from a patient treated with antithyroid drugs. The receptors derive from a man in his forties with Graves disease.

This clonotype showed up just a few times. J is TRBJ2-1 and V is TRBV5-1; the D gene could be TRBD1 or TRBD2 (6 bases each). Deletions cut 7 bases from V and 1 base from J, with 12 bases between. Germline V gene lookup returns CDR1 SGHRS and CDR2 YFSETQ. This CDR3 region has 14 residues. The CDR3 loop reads CASHKGGSYNEQFF. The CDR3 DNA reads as TGCGCCAGCCATAAAGGGGGGTCCTACAATGAGCAGTTCTTC.

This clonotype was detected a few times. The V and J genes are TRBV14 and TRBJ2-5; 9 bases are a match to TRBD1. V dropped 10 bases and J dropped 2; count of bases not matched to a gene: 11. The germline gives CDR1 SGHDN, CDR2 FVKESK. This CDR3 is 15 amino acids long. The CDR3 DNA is TGTGCCACCATGACCGGGACAGGGATTCAAGAGACCCAGTACTTC. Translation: CATMTGTGIQETQYF.

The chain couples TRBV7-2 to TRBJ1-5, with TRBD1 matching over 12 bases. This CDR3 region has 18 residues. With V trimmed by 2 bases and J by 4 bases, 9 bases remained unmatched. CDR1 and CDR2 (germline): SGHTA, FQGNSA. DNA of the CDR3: TGTGCCAGCAGCTTATACGTTCGGGGACAGGGGGCGAATCAGCCCCAGCATTTT. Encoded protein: CASSLYVRGQGANQPQHF.

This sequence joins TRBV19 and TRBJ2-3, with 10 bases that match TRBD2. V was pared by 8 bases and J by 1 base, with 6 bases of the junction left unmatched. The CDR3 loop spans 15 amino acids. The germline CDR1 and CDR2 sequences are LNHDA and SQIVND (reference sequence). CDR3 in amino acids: CASGQGLAGTDTQYF. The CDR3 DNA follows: TGTGCCAGTGGACAAGGACTAGCGGGCACAGATACGCAGTATTTT.

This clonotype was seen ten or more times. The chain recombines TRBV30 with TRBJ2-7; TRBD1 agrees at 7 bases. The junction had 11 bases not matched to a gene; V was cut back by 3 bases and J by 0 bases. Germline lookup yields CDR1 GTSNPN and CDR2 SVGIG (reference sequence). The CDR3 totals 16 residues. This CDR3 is CAWRDLRQGSSYEQYF. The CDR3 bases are TGTGCCTGGAGAGACCTTCGACAGGGCAGCTCCTACGAGCAGTACTTC.

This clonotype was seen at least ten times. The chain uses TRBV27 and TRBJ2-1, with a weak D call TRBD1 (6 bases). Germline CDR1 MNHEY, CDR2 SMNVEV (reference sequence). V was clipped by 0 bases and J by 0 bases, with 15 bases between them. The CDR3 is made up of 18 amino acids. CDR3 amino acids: CASSLSARGFGSYNEQFF. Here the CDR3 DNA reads TGTGCCAGCAGTTTATCCGCCAGGGGATTTGGCTCCTACAATGAGCAGTTCTTC.

The CDR3 spells CASKDDSTNTGELFF. In DNA form, the CDR3 reads TGTGCCAGCAAAGACGATTCCACGAACACCGGGGAGCTGTTTTTT. The chain links TRBV6-2 or TRBV6-3 to TRBJ2-2, with D unresolved. V gave up 7 bases and J gave up 0 bases, with 12 bases separating them. From germline, CDR1 is MNHEY and CDR2 SVGEGT. CDR3 length: 15 residues.

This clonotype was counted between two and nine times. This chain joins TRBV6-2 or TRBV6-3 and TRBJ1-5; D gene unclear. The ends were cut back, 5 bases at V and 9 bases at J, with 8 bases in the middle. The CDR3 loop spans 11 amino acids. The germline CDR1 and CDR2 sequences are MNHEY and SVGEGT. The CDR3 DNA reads TGTGCCAGCAGTGATGATCGGCCCCAGCATTTT. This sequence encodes CASSDDRPQHF.

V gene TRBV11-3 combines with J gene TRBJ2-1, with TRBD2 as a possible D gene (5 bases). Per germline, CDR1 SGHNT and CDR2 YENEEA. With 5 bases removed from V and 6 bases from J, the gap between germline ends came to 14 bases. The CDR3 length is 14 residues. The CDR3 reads CASSAQLVGNEQFF. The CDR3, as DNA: TGTGCCAGCAGCGCCCAACTAGTGGGCAATGAGCAGTTCTTC. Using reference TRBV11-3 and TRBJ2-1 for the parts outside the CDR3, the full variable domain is EAGVVQSPRYKIIEKKQPVAFWCNPISGHNTLYWYLQNLGQGPELLIRYENEEAVDDSQLPKDRFSAERLKGVDSTLKIQPAELGDSAVYLCASSAQLVGNEQFFGPGTRLTVL.

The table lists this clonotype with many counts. This CDR3 is CASSPGLTNTGELFF. The DNA for the CDR3 is TGTGCCAGCAGCCCGGGACTAACCAACACCGGGGAGCTGTTTTTT. V gene TRBV3-1 combines with J gene TRBJ2-2; 7 bases line up with TRBD2. With 4 bases clipped from V and 2 bases from J, the junction kept 4 bases outside the gene matches. Per germline, CDR1 LGHDT and CDR2 YNNKEL (reference sequence). The length of the CDR3 is 15 residues. The variable domain in full, completed from reference TRBV3-1 and TRBJ2-2, reads DTAVSQTPKYLVTQMGNDKSIKCEQNLGHDTMYWYKQDSKKFLKIMFSYNNKELIINETVPNRFSPKSPDKAHLNLHINSLELGDSAVYFCASSPGLTNTGELFFGEGSRLTVL.

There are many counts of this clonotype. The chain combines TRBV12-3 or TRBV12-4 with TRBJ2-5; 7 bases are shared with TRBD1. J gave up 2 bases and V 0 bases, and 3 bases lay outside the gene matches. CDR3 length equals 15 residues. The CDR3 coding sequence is TGTGCCAGCAGTTTAGCAGGGGGCATACAAGAGACCCAGTACTTC. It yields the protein CASSLAGGIQETQYF.

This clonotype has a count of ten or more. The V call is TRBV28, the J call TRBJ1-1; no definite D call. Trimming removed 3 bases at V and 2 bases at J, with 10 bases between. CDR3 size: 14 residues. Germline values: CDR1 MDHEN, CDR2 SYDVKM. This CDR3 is CASSLSLTNTEAFF. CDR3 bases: TGTGCCAGCAGTTTGAGCCTTACCAACACTGAAGCTTTCTTT. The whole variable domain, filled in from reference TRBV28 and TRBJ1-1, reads DVKVTQSSRYLVKRTGEKVFLECVQDMDHENMFWYRQDPGLGLRLIYFSYDVKMKEKGDIPEGYSVSREKKERFSLILESASTNQTSMYLCASSLSLTNTEAFFGQGTRLTVV.

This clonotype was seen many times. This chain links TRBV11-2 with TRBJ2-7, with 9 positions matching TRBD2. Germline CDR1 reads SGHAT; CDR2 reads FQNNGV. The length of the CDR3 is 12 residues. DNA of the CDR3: TGTGGGTCTAGCGGGGAATCCTACGAGCAGTACTTC. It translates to CGSSGESYEQYF.

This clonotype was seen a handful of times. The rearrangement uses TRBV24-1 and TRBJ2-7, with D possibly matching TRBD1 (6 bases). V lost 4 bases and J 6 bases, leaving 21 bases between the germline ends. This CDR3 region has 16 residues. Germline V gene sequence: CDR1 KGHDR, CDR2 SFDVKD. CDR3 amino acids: CATSDRGKTGRVEQYF. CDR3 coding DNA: TGTGCCACCAGTGACCGAGGAAAAACAGGGCGGGTCGAGCAGTACTTC.

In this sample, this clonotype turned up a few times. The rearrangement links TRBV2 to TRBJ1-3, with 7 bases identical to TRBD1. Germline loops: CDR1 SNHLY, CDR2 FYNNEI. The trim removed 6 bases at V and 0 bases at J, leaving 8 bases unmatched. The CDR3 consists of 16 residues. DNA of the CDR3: TGTGCCAGCAGGCTACGACAGGGCGACTCTGGAAACACCATATATTTT. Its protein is CASRLRQGDSGNTIYF. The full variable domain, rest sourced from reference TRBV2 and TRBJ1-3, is EPEVTQTPSHQVTQMGQEVILRCVPISNHLYFYWYRQILGQKVEFLVSFYNNEISEKSEIFDDQFSVERPDGSNFTLKIRSTKLEDSAMYFCASRLRQGDSGNTIYFGEGSWLTVV.

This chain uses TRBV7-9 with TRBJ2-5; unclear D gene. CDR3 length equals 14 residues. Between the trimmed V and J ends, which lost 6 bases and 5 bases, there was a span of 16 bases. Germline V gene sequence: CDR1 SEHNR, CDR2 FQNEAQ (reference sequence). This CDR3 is CASSSGPDGETQYF. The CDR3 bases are TGTGCCAGCAGTTCAGGACCGGATGGGGAGACCCAGTACTTC.

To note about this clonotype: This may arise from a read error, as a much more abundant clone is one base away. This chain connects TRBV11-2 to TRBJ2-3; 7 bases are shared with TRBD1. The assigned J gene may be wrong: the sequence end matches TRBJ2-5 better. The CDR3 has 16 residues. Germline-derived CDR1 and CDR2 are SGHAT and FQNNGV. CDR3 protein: CASSLEGGNRGENQYF. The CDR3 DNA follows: TGTGCCAGCAGCTTAGAAGGGGGAAACAGGGGCGAGAACCAGTACTTC.

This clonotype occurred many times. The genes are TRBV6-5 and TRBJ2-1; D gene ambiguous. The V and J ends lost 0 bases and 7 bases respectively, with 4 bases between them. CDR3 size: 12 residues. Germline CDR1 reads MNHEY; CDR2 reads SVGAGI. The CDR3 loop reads CASSYSSNEQFF. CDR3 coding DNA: TGTGCCAGCAGTTACTCGAGTAATGAGCAGTTCTTC.

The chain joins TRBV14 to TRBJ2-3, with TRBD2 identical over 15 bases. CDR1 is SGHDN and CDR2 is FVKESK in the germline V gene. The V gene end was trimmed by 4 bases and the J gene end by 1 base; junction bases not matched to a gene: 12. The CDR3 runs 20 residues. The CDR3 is CASSPGTSGRSLLGTDTQYF. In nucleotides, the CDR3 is TGTGCCAGCAGCCCAGGGACTAGCGGGAGGTCCCTCCTCGGCACAGATACGCAGTATTTT.

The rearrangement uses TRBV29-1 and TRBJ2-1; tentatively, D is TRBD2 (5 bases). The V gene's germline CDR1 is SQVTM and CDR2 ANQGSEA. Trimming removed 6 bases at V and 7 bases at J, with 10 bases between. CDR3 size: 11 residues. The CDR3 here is CSVNGLNEQFF. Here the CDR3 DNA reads TGCAGCGTGAACGGACTTAATGAGCAGTTCTTC.

Here the CDR3 reads CASGLDGTGRNEQFF. Written as DNA, the CDR3 is TGTGCTAGTGGTTTGGATGGGACAGGTCGCAATGAGCAGTTCTTC. The chain recombines TRBV12-5 with TRBJ2-1; TRBD1 aligns across 8 bases. V was clipped by 1 base and J by 6 bases; unmatched bases: 5. The length of the CDR3 is 15 residues. CDR1 is LGHNT, CDR2 FRNRAP, per germline.

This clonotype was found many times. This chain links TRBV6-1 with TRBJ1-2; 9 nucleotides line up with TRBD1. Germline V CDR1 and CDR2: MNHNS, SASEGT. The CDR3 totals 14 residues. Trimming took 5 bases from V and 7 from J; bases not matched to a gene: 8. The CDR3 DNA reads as TGTGCCAGCAGTATGGGGGGACAGGGTTCTGGCTACACCTTC. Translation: CASSMGGQGSGYTF.

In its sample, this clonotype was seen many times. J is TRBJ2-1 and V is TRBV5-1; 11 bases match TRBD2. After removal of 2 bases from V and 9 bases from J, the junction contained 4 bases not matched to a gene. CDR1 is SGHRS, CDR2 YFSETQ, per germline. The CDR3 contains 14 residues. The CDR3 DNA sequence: TGCGCCAGCAGCTTACTAGCGGGAGAGCGTGAGCAGTTCTTC. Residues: CASSLLAGEREQFF.

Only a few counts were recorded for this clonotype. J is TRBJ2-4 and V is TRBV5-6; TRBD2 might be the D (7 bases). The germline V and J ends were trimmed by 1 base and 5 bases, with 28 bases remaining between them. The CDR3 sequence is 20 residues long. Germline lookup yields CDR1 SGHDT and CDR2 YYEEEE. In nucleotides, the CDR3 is TGTGCCAGCAGCTTGTTATACATGGGGAGGGGGTCGGTCGGGGAAAACATTCAGTACTTC. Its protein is CASSLLYMGRGSVGENIQYF. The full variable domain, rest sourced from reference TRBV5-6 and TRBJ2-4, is DAGVTQSPTHLIKTRGQQVTLRCSPKSGHDTVSWYQQALGQGPQFIFQYYEEEERQRGNFPDRFSGHQFPNYSSELNVNALLLGDSALYLCASSLLYMGRGSVGENIQYFGAGTRLSVL.

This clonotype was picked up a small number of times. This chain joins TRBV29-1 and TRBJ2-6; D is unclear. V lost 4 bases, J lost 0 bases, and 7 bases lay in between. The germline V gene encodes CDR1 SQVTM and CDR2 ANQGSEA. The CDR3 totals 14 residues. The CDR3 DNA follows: TGCAGCGTTGCCTTTAGCTCTGGGGCCAACGTCCTGACTTTC. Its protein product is CSVAFSSGANVLTF.

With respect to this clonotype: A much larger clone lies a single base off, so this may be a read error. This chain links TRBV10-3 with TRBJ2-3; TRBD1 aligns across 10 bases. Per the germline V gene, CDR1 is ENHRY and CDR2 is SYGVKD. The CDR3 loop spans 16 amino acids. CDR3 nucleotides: TGTACCATCAGTGAAAGGACAGGGGGTAGCACAGATACGCAGTATTTT. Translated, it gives CTISERTGGSTDTQYF.

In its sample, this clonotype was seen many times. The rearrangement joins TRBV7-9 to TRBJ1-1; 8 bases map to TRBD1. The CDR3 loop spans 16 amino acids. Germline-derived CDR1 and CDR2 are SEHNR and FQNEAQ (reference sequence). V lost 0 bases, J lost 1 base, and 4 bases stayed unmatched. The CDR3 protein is CASSLALGQGNTEAFF. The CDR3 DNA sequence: TGTGCCAGCAGCTTAGCGCTCGGACAGGGGAACACTGAAGCTTTCTTT.